Listed below are T cell receptor beta chains from one sample, sequenced in a study of blood T cells in healthy people across ages. MiXCR, run by TCRdb on the 5' RACE reads, gives a single entry per CDR3 protein. Of about 1.4 million distinct CDR3 sequences listed, 45% to 70% were seen once; the top ten hold roughly 6.3%. The specimen sequenced was blood. Source of these receptors: a man aged 18 to 29 in good health. Both conserved end residues are part of each CDR3. D genes are given only for firm matches.

j_call	v_call	d_call	cdr3_aa
TRBJ2-7	TRBV14	NA	CASSQGGGPRQSYEQYF
TRBJ2-7	TRBV5-1	TRBD2	CASSPASPTSARYEQYF
TRBJ1-2	TRBV7-9	TRBD1	CASSSSDRGLIFYTF
TRBJ1-2	TRBV9	TRBD1	CASAGGAGYGYTF
TRBJ1-1	TRBV5-1	NA	CASSVVRGPEAFF
TRBJ2-3	TRBV20-1	NA	CSARDFAFLGASTDTQYF
TRBJ2-1	TRBV20-1	NA	CSASSGSIGSSYNEQFF
TRBJ1-1	TRBV2	NA	CASGVAGQKAFF
TRBJ2-4	TRBV4-1	TRBD1	CASSQDLMGQRNIQYF
TRBJ2-1	TRBV5-1	NA	CASSLTPAGETSLHEQFF
NA	TRBV20-1	TRBD2	CSASHTSGTETQYF
TRBJ2-5	TRBV20-1	NA	CSARGLALETQYF
TRBJ1-1	TRBV29-1	TRBD1	CSTRQGARSSEAFF
TRBJ2-7	TRBV5-1	TRBD1	CASSSGTGLLRFYEQYF
TRBJ2-7	TRBV11-2	TRBD2	CASSTLAASRDEQYF
TRBJ1-5	TRBV27	NA	CASSLDSARPQHF
TRBJ2-3	TRBV27	TRBD1	CASGQVADTQYF
TRBJ1-1	TRBV25-1	NA	CASRQQGGTEAFF
TRBJ2-7	TRBV7-9	NA	CASSSQTANLYEQYF
TRBJ1-2	TRBV5-1	NA	CASSWNRDDGYTF
TRBJ2-3	TRBV7-2	NA	CASSLRGRTITDTQYF
TRBJ2-5	TRBV6-5	TRBD2	CASSYSVSPSGQETQYF
TRBJ1-1	TRBV28	TRBD1	CASSSPTGGGRKAFF
TRBJ1-2	TRBV27	NA	CASSLLGGDEAGYTF
TRBJ1-2	TRBV3-1	NA	CASSSQTLLDGYTF
TRBJ2-3	TRBV2	TRBD2	CASKEASGRDTQYF
TRBJ2-7	TRBV27	NA	CASSYKQGYEQYF
TRBJ1-6	TRBV6-6	NA	CASFAGNSPLHF
TRBJ2-5	TRBV4-2	TRBD1	CASSHIRQGRETQYF
TRBJ2-1	TRBV6-2/TRBV6-3	NA	CASSFGQPQFF
TRBJ2-7	TRBV28	NA	CASNTGAYEQYF
NA	TRBV14	NA	CASSLLGVAETQYF
NA	TRBV6-6	TRBD2	CASNVGLSEETQYF
TRBJ2-5	TRBV19	NA	CASSIVGSQETQYF
TRBJ2-7	TRBV7-9	NA	CAGSLMAETYEQYF
TRBJ2-7	TRBV2	TRBD1	CASRPQGHSYEQYF
TRBJ1-2	TRBV18	NA	CASSPGPGNYGYTF
NA	TRBV7-9	TRBD2	CASSLEVRLAGDYEQYF
TRBJ2-7	TRBV4-1	TRBD1	CASSHPGQGYEQYF
TRBJ2-7	TRBV27	TRBD2	CASSLPGLAPYEQYF
TRBJ2-3	TRBV5-1	NA	CASSLSTPGTDTQYF